This T cell receptor (beta chain) came from a study of shared clonotypes between healthy human individuals. Across several immunoSEQ plates, the genomic DNA of each subset was split evenly. The input for sorted-subset replicate PCRs was about 210 ng DNA, tens of thousands of T cell genomes. Sequencing was performed with immunoSEQ multiplex PCR; in TCRdb, only in-frame clones are kept and a portion is missing. This sample has hundreds of thousands of clones, with 90% to 96% found just once. The count of this clone is one. As yet, its antigen is unknown. Study-level points and caveats: In general, naive subsets displayed greater estimated richness than memory subsets did.

CD4+ cells underwent separation, giving CD45RA+ naive and CD45RA-negative memory subsets. The CDR3 consists of 15 residues. Germline V gives CDR1 SGHTS, CDR2 YDEGEE. Trimming shortened V by 0 bases and J by 0 bases, and 6 bases separated the two germline ends. The chain carries TRBV5-8 and TRBJ2-2, with no clear D. Sequenced material: naive CD4+ T cells sorted from blood. The subset denotes: CD45RA+ positively selected. This receptor was identified in a woman aged 25 to 39 in good health. CDR3 residues: CASSLVAANTGELFF. The CDR3 DNA sequence: TGTGCCAGCAGCTTGGTAGCCGCGAACACCGGGGAGCTGTTTTTT.